This T cell receptor (beta chain) was identified in a study of control samples from healthy donors and cancer patients. The data were produced by immunoSEQ multiplex PCR, yet TCRdb's version contains in-frame clones alone and is incomplete. The sample shows 130,000 or so clones, around 94% of them seen only once. The CDR3 has 18 amino acids. CDR1 and CDR2 from the germline V gene are MGHRA and YSYEKL. V trimming: 3 bases; J trimming: 1 base; junction bases outside the gene matches: 5. Sample: blood. The gene calls are TRBV4-1 and TRBJ1-6; 11 bases match TRBD1. This sequence was found in a man in his forties in good health. The CDR3 region has the DNA TGCGCCAGCAGCCAGGGACAGGGGGAGTTATCCTATAATTCACCCCTCCACTTT. Encoded protein: CASSQGQGELSYNSPLHF.